Listed here are 27 T cell receptor beta chains from one sample, sequenced in a study of T cells in Graves' hyperthyroidism and ophthalmopathy. TCR beta CDR3 sequences were amplified from RNA transcripts. The TCR CDR3 first-round RT-PCR relied on the HTBI primer set. Using its own MiXCR run on the multiplex PCR reads, TCRdb lists one record per CDR3 protein. The repertoire holds over 700,000 distinct CDR3 sequences, with around a sixth as singletons. Sequenced input: blood. Every receptor here comes from a woman aged 50 to 60 with Graves' hyperthyroidism that later progressed to Graves' ophthalmopathy.

This chain uses TRBV5-1 with TRBJ2-5; D possibly corresponds to TRBD1 (5 bases). The germline V gene encodes CDR1 SGHRS and CDR2 YFSETQ. The V end was cut by 0 bases, the J end by 4 bases, with 13 bases between. This CDR3 has 15 amino acids. DNA for the CDR3: TGCGCCAGCAGCTTGGTTTGGGGCGCAGGAGAGACCCAGTACTTC. This gives the protein CASSLVWGAGETQYF.

This clonotype was seen only a few times. The genes are TRBV6-2 or TRBV6-3 and TRBJ1-2; no definite D call. The germline gives CDR1 MNHEY, CDR2 SVGEGT. V dropped 0 bases and J dropped 11 bases, with 13 bases sitting between them. The CDR3 loop spans 13 amino acids. The CDR3 loop is CASSYSTTHGYTF. Here the CDR3 DNA reads TGTGCCAGCAGTTACTCGACGACCCACGGGTACACCTTC.

V is TRBV6-4 and J is TRBJ2-3; unclear D gene. The CDR3 runs to 14 residues. Between the trimmed V and J ends, which lost 2 bases and 4 bases, there was a span of 10 bases. The germline V gene has CDR1 MRHNA and CDR2 SNTAGT. CDR3 in DNA: TGTGCCAGCAGTGACACTGAGATTTCAGATACGCAGTATTTT. Translated, it gives CASSDTEISDTQYF.

This clonotype was seen ten or more times. V gene TRBV6-1 combines with J gene TRBJ1-5, with 8 bases matching TRBD1. V gave up 8 bases and J gave up 4 bases; unmatched junction bases: 4. CDR3 length: 13 amino acids. CDR1 is MNHNS, CDR2 SASEGT, per germline. CDR3 protein: CASGQGTNQPQHF. In DNA form, the CDR3 reads TGTGCCAGCGGACAGGGAACGAATCAGCCCCAGCATTTT.

On this clonotype itself: A much larger clone sits a single nucleotide away, making a read error possible. The genes are TRBV11-2 and TRBJ2-1, with D perhaps matching TRBD1 or TRBD2 (6 bases each). Germline V gene sequence: CDR1 SGHAT, CDR2 FQNNGV. CDR3 length: 19 amino acids. The CDR3, as DNA: TGTGCCGGCAGAGATTTAAGTGGGGGGCAATTTGGTATCGGGAATGAGCAGTTCTTC. This gives the protein CAGRDLSGGQFGIGNEQFF.

This chain uses TRBV2 with TRBJ2-3; D is unresolved. The germline V gene has CDR1 SNHLY and CDR2 FYNNEI. This CDR3 contains 14 residues. Trimming shortened V by 2 bases and J by 0 bases, and 6 bases separated the two germline ends. The CDR3 loop is CASSEFVSTDTQYF. As DNA, the CDR3 is TGTGCCAGCAGTGAATTTGTCAGCACAGATACGCAGTATTTT.

About this clonotype itself: This could be a read error, since a much larger clone is one nucleotide away. The chain links TRBV28 to TRBJ2-5; 8 bases align to TRBD2. CDR1 MDHEN and CDR2 SYDVKM come from the germline V gene. The CDR3 spans 13 residues. For the CDR3, the DNA is TGTGCCAGCAGTCCCCGGGGGGGAGAGGCCCAGTACTTC. Protein product: CASSPRGGEAQYF.

The V and J genes are TRBV10-1 and TRBJ2-3; 9 nucleotides agree with TRBD1. CDR1 WNHNN and CDR2 SYGVQD come from the germline V gene (reference sequence). There are 16 residues in the CDR3. The J segment lost 6 bases and the V segment lost 0 bases, leaving 7 bases of the junction unmatched. CDR3: CASSESTQGARDTQYF. DNA for the CDR3: TGCGCCAGCAGTGAGTCGACACAGGGGGCAAGGGATACGCAGTATTTT.

The chain combines TRBV7-9 with TRBJ2-7; D ambiguous. V lost 3 bases to trimming and J lost 3 bases, with 6 bases between them. The CDR3 is 12 amino acids. In germline, CDR1 is SEHNR, CDR2 FQNEAQ (reference sequence). The chain's CDR3 is CASSFDFYEQYF. CDR3 DNA sequence: TGTGCCAGCAGCTTCGACTTCTACGAGCAGTACTTC. Based on the CDR3 plus reference TRBV7-9 and TRBJ2-7, the full variable domain is DTGVSQNPRHKITKRGQNVTFRCDPISEHNRLYWYRQTLGQGPEFLTYFQNEAQLEKSRLLSDRFSAERPKGSFSTLEIQRTEQGDSAMYLCASSFDFYEQYFGPGTRLTVT.

This clonotype showed up just a few times. V is TRBV2 and J is TRBJ2-1; 10 positions agree with TRBD1. With 7 bases clipped from V and 5 bases from J, the junction kept 8 bases outside the gene matches. This CDR3 has 15 amino acids. Germline V gives CDR1 SNHLY, CDR2 FYNNEI. The CDR3: CASTMTGGLNNEQFF. The CDR3 coding sequence is TGTGCCAGCACTATGACAGGGGGCTTGAACAATGAGCAGTTCTTC.

The V gene is TRBV7-9, the J gene TRBJ1-1; TRBD1 might be the D (6 bases). Germline V gene lookup returns CDR1 SEHNR and CDR2 FQNEAQ (reference sequence). Trimming removed 2 bases at V and 4 bases at J, with 20 bases between. This CDR3 has 17 residues. The CDR3 reads CASSLLGGGPEGTEAFF. As DNA, the CDR3 is TGTGCCAGCAGCTTACTCGGGGGGGGGCCGGAGGGCACTGAAGCTTTCTTT.

This clonotype was seen repeatedly, ten times or more. The chain recombines TRBV20-1 with TRBJ2-5; D is unclear. Germline V CDR1 and CDR2: DFQATT, SNEGSKA (reference sequence). CDR3 length: 13 amino acids. Trimming took 0 bases from V and 1 from J, leaving 6 bases between them. The CDR3 region is CSARESIQETQYF. Here the CDR3 DNA reads TGCAGTGCTAGAGAGAGTATCCAAGAGACCCAGTACTTC.

This clonotype was observed at least ten times. The chain is built from TRBV12-3 or TRBV12-4 and TRBJ1-1, with 9 bases lining up with TRBD1. V shed 5 bases, J shed 4 bases, and the junction held 8 bases outside the gene matches. CDR3 length: 15 residues. CDR3 residues: CASSEQGASATEAFF. The CDR3 bases are TGTGCCAGCAGTGAACAGGGGGCGAGCGCCACTGAAGCTTTCTTT.

The chain carries TRBV7-9 and TRBJ2-1; a weak D match, TRBD2 (5 bases). Germline V gene lookup returns CDR1 SEHNR and CDR2 FQNEAQ (reference sequence). This CDR3 spans 14 amino acids. V lost 2 bases and J 4 bases, leaving 9 bases between the germline ends. CDR3 region: CASSLNGGYNEQFF. The DNA for the CDR3 is TGTGCCAGCAGCTTAAATGGAGGTTACAATGAGCAGTTCTTC.

The chain combines TRBV7-2 with TRBJ1-2, with 10 bases that match TRBD1. V was clipped by 4 bases and J by 8 bases; unmatched bases: 10. The CDR3 has 15 residues. Germline CDR1 SGHTA, CDR2 FQGNSA. The chain's CDR3 is CASSSEDRGRHGYTF. CDR3 coding DNA: TGTGCCAGCAGCTCAGAAGACAGGGGGCGACACGGCTACACCTTC.

In this sample, this clonotype turned up a few times. The chain is built from TRBV6-1 and TRBJ2-7; 9 bases match TRBD2. This CDR3 has 14 amino acids. Germline lookup yields CDR1 MNHNS and CDR2 SASEGT. V lost 6 bases to trimming and J lost 2 bases; unmatched junction nucleotides: 5. CDR3 in amino acids: CASRRLAVTYEQYF. DNA of the CDR3: TGTGCCAGCAGACGACTAGCGGTCACCTACGAGCAGTACTTC.

The V and J genes are TRBV7-9 and TRBJ1-2; D gene uncertain. The CDR3 covers 15 residues. The germline V and J ends were trimmed by 4 bases and 4 bases, with 16 bases remaining between them. Looked up from germline, CDR1 is SEHNR and CDR2 is FQNEAQ (reference sequence). CDR3 residues: CASSSQKGFGYGYTF. CDR3 nucleotide sequence: TGTGCCAGCAGCTCCCAAAAGGGATTTGGCTATGGCTACACCTTC. The whole variable domain, remainder taken from reference TRBV7-9 and TRBJ1-2, is DTGVSQNPRHKITKRGQNVTFRCDPISEHNRLYWYRQTLGQGPEFLTYFQNEAQLEKSRLLSDRFSAERPKGSFSTLEIQRTEQGDSAMYLCASSSQKGFGYGYTFGSGTRLTVV.

V is TRBV24-1 and J is TRBJ2-5; possibly TRBD1 or TRBD2 for D (6 bases each). V gave up 9 bases and J gave up 5 bases, with 12 bases separating them. The V gene's germline CDR1 is KGHDR and CDR2 SFDVKD. This CDR3 spans 12 amino acids. CDR3 residues: CATGGPRETQYF. As DNA, the CDR3 is TGTGCCACCGGGGGGCCGCGGGAGACCCAGTACTTC.

Concerning this clonotype itself: This may be a read error, as it is one base from a much larger clone. This rearrangement joins TRBV6-5 to TRBJ2-3; no definite D call. This CDR3 region has 12 residues. Trimming removed 0 bases from V and 4 bases from J, with 2 bases in between. Per the germline V gene, CDR1 is MNHEY and CDR2 is SVGAGI. CDR3 coding DNA: TGTGCCAGCAGTTACTCCCCAGATACGCAGTATTTT. It yields the protein CASSYSPDTQYF.

This clonotype was recorded at least ten times. The chain uses TRBV29-1 and TRBJ1-1, with D possibly matching TRBD1 (5 bases). V lost 6 bases, J lost 4 bases, and 15 bases lay in between. The CDR3 spans 13 residues. Germline V gene data show CDR1 as SQVTM and CDR2 as ANQGSEA. CDR3 sequence: CSVDQGGITEAFF. CDR3 DNA sequence: TGCAGCGTAGACCAGGGTGGGATCACTGAAGCTTTCTTT.

Regarding this clonotype: A single base separates this from a much larger clone, so it may be a read error. The chain joins TRBV28 to TRBJ2-5; 10 bases align to TRBD2. The CDR3 totals 16 residues. Germline lookup yields CDR1 MDHEN and CDR2 SYDVKM. After removal of 3 bases from V and 1 base from J, the junction contained 5 bases not matched to a gene. The CDR3 is CASSFRASGGQETQYF. The CDR3 DNA reads as TGTGCCAGCAGTTTCCGGGCTAGCGGGGGCCAAGAGACCCAGTACTTC.

This clonotype was counted many times. The rearrangement uses TRBV7-3 and TRBJ2-1, with 12 positions matching TRBD1. The germline V gene has CDR1 SGHTA and CDR2 FQGTGA. J gave up 9 bases and V 3 bases, and 9 bases lay outside the gene matches. CDR3 length: 16 residues. For the CDR3, the DNA is TGTGCCAGCAGCTTTTCTTCCGGGACAGGGGGCCTTGAGCAGTTCTTC. Translation gives CASSFSSGTGGLEQFF.

The chain carries TRBV9 and TRBJ1-2; 10 nucleotides match TRBD1. V shed 0 bases, J shed 5 bases, and the junction held 7 bases outside the gene matches. Per the germline V gene, CDR1 is SGDLS and CDR2 is YYNGEE. CDR3 size: 16 residues. The CDR3 sequence: CASSVVDRGAKYGYTF. In DNA form, the CDR3 reads TGTGCCAGCAGCGTAGTGGACAGGGGGGCAAAATATGGCTACACCTTC.

This clonotype was picked up a small number of times. The chain is built from TRBV27 and TRBJ2-5; 12 nucleotides agree with TRBD1. Germline values: CDR1 MNHEY, CDR2 SMNVEV (reference sequence). Trimming cost V 5 bases and J 4 bases; bases outside gene matches: 11. The CDR3 length is 17 residues. For the CDR3, the DNA is TGTGCCAGCAGTCTAAGGCCGGGGACAGGGGGCTCAGAGACCCAGTACTTC. Its protein is CASSLRPGTGGSETQYF.

The chain carries TRBV12-3 or TRBV12-4 and TRBJ2-2; unclear D gene. CDR3 size: 15 residues. Trimming shortened V by 6 bases and J by 1 base, and 12 bases separated the two germline ends. CDR3 bases: TGTGCCAGCAGCATTGACTTCCTGAACACCGGGGAGCTGTTTTTT. It yields the protein CASSIDFLNTGELFF.

This clonotype was observed many times. The V and J genes are TRBV7-8 and TRBJ1-4; D possibly corresponds to TRBD1 (5 bases). CDR3 size: 16 residues. V lost 2 bases and J 10 bases, leaving 20 bases between the germline ends. In germline, CDR1 is SGHVS, CDR2 FQNEAQ. CDR3 nucleotides: TGTGCCAGCAGCTTATCCCCGGGACCGCCACCGGGAAAACTGTTTTTT. Encoded protein: CASSLSPGPPPGKLFF.

This clonotype was seen more than once but under ten times. J is TRBJ2-7 and V is TRBV5-6; D gene uncertain. The length of the CDR3 is 13 residues. The germline V gene has CDR1 SGHDT and CDR2 YYEEEE. The V end lost 1 base, the J end lost 4 bases, and 9 bases lay between the germline ends. The CDR3 loop is CASSLRTVYEQYF. In DNA, the CDR3 is TGTGCCAGCAGCTTGCGGACGGTGTACGAGCAGTACTTC. The whole variable domain, filled in from reference TRBV5-6 and TRBJ2-7, reads DAGVTQSPTHLIKTRGQQVTLRCSPKSGHDTVSWYQQALGQGPQFIFQYYEEEERQRGNFPDRFSGHQFPNYSSELNVNALLLGDSALYLCASSLRTVYEQYFGPGTRLTVT.